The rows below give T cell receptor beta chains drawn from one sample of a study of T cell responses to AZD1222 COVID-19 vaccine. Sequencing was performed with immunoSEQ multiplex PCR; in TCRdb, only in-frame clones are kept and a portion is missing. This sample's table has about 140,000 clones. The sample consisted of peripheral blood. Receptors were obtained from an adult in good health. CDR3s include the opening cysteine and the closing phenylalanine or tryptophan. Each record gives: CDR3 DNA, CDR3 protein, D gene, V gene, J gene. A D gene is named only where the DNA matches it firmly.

CDR3nt: TGCGCCAGCAGCCGAAGACAGGGGCCGCAAACCGGGGAGCTGTTTTTT
CDR3aa: CASSRRQGPQTGELFF
d_gene: TRBD1
v_gene: TRBV4-3
j_gene: TRBJ2-2

CDR3nt: TGCGCCAGCAGCCAAGAACGGACAGGGCGGGAAAAACTGTTTTTT
CDR3aa: CASSQERTGREKLFF
d_gene: TRBD1
v_gene: TRBV4-1
j_gene: TRBJ1-4

CDR3nt: TGCAGCGTTGACGGGGTTGATGGCGGCTACACCTTC
CDR3aa: CSVDGVDGGYTF
d_gene: -
v_gene: TRBV29-1
j_gene: TRBJ1-2

CDR3nt: TGTGCCAGCAGTTTATCTCAGGGGGGGGTCGGGGAGCTGTTTTTT
CDR3aa: CASSLSQGGVGELFF
d_gene: -
v_gene: TRBV27
j_gene: TRBJ2-2

CDR3nt: TGTGCCTGGAGTGTCGAGCGGGGTGGGTACGAGCAGTACTTC
CDR3aa: CAWSVERGGYEQYF
d_gene: TRBD2
v_gene: TRBV30
j_gene: TRBJ2-7

CDR3nt: TGTGCCAGCGCACTTGAGGTCGCACACTCTGGGGCCAACGTCCTGACTTTC
CDR3aa: CASALEVAHSGANVLTF
d_gene: -
v_gene: TRBV27
j_gene: TRBJ2-6

CDR3nt: TGTGCCAGCAGCTCCGGTCAGGGGGATATCGGGGAGCTGTTTTTT
CDR3aa: CASSSGQGDIGELFF
d_gene: TRBD1
v_gene: TRBV13
j_gene: TRBJ2-2

CDR3nt: TGTGCCAGTAGTACGGGACAGGGGGCCTACGAGCAGTACTTC
CDR3aa: CASSTGQGAYEQYF
d_gene: TRBD1
v_gene: TRBV19
j_gene: TRBJ2-7

CDR3nt: TGTGCCAGCAGCACATGGGTAGGACAGAAAGAGACAAAGACCCAGTACTTC
CDR3aa: CASSTWVGQKETKTQYF
d_gene: -
v_gene: TRBV21-1
j_gene: TRBJ2-5

CDR3nt: TGCGCCAGCAGCCAAGGGGGCGGGCTAGCGGGGGAAGAGACCCAGTACTTC
CDR3aa: CASSQGGGLAGEETQYF
d_gene: TRBD2
v_gene: TRBV4-3
j_gene: TRBJ2-5

CDR3nt: TGTGCCAGCAGCCTAACCGGGACAGAGAATGAAAAACTGTTTTTT
CDR3aa: CASSLTGTENEKLFF
d_gene: TRBD1
v_gene: TRBV4-2
j_gene: TRBJ1-4

CDR3nt: TGCGCCAGCAGCTTGGCCGGGACAGGGCCCGATGAGCAGTTCTTC
CDR3aa: CASSLAGTGPDEQFF
d_gene: TRBD1
v_gene: TRBV5-1
j_gene: TRBJ2-1

CDR3nt: TGTGCCAGCAGCCCCCCGGGCCTAAGGATGGGCTTGGGAGCTTTCTTT
CDR3aa: CASSPPGLRMGLGAFF
d_gene: -
v_gene: TRBV5-5
j_gene: TRBJ1-1

CDR3nt: TGTGCCAGCAGCTTCCTACTAGGCAGCAATGAGCAGTTCTTC
CDR3aa: CASSFLLGSNEQFF
d_gene: -
v_gene: TRBV7-2
j_gene: TRBJ2-1

CDR3nt: TGTGCCAGCAGTTACTCGTTCGATCAGCCCCAGCATTTT
CDR3aa: CASSYSFDQPQHF
d_gene: -
v_gene: TRBV6-5
j_gene: TRBJ1-5

CDR3nt: TGTGCCAGCAGCCAAGATATAGGTGATTCCCCAGATACGCAGTATTTT
CDR3aa: CASSQDIGDSPDTQYF
d_gene: -
v_gene: TRBV3-1/TRBV3-2
j_gene: TRBJ2-3

CDR3nt: TGTGCCAGCAGCCAGGGCCTTGGGAGGGACGGAAACACCATATATTTT
CDR3aa: CASSQGLGRDGNTIYF
d_gene: -
v_gene: TRBV7-9
j_gene: TRBJ1-3

CDR3nt: TGTGCCACCAGCACCCGGACAGCCCCCTACGAGCAGTACTTC
CDR3aa: CATSTRTAPYEQYF
d_gene: -
v_gene: TRBV15
j_gene: TRBJ2-7

CDR3nt: TGTGCCTGGAGTGCTTTAGGGTACGGCTACACCTTC
CDR3aa: CAWSALGYGYTF
d_gene: -
v_gene: TRBV30
j_gene: TRBJ1-2

CDR3nt: TGTGCCAGCAGCGAAGGAGGGACAGCCCCGGCCGGCTACACCTTC
CDR3aa: CASSEGGTAPAGYTF
d_gene: TRBD1
v_gene: TRBV6-1
j_gene: TRBJ1-2

CDR3nt: TGTGCCAGCAACGCCGGGACTAGACTCCTCGATGAGCAGTTCTTC
CDR3aa: CASNAGTRLLDEQFF
d_gene: TRBD2
v_gene: TRBV6-5
j_gene: TRBJ2-1

CDR3nt: TGTGCCAGCAGCCACCCTTGGGGCGGGGGGGCCAACGAGCAGTACTTC
CDR3aa: CASSHPWGGGANEQYF
d_gene: TRBD2
v_gene: TRBV3-1/TRBV3-2
j_gene: TRBJ2-7

CDR3nt: TGTGCCAGCAGCTTCGACAGTTCCTACGAGCAGTACTTC
CDR3aa: CASSFDSSYEQYF
d_gene: -
v_gene: TRBV5-5
j_gene: TRBJ2-7

CDR3nt: TGTGCCAGCAGTCCGACTAGGGAGGGTAACTACAATGAGCAGTTCTTC
CDR3aa: CASSPTREGNYNEQFF
d_gene: TRBD2
v_gene: TRBV6-6
j_gene: TRBJ2-1

CDR3nt: TGTGCCAGTAGCCAGGAGGGACACACAGGGGGCCATGGCTACACCTTC
CDR3aa: CASSQEGHTGGHGYTF
d_gene: TRBD1
v_gene: TRBV19
j_gene: TRBJ1-2

CDR3nt: TGTGCCTGGAGATCTCGGACAGGGGGACGAACAGCGTCCTACAATGAGCAGTTCTTC
CDR3aa: CAWRSRTGGRTASYNEQFF
d_gene: TRBD1
v_gene: TRBV30
j_gene: TRBJ2-1

CDR3nt: TGTGCCAGCACCCCCATGGGGTCGAAGGCAGATACGCAGTATTTT
CDR3aa: CASTPMGSKADTQYF
d_gene: -
v_gene: TRBV25-1
j_gene: TRBJ2-3